This T cell receptor (beta chain) was captured by sequencing in a study of cytomegalovirus exposure and HLA in healthy donors. Study in general: According to later analysis, the same platform produced the roughly 130 validation and over 600 first-cohort repertoires. Study-level findings and limits: Reports credit the classifier with highly specific, highly sensitive diagnosis of cytomegalovirus status.

V lost 2 bases to trimming and J lost 1 base; unmatched junction nucleotides: 4. The CDR3 has 15 residues. Germline V gene sequence: CDR1 SNHLY, CDR2 FYNNEI. Generated by immunoSEQ multiplex PCR, the TCRdb table keeps only in-frame clones and is missing some. The table lists 140,000 to 150,000 clones, approximately 94% of them singletons. For this clone: Its antigen is as yet unknown.

The specimen was PBMCs. J is TRBJ2-5 and V is TRBV2; TRBD2 matches at 7 bases. The TCR comes from a young man in good health and CMV-seropositive. DNA of the CDR3: TGTGCCAGCAGTGAAAACGGCGGGAGCCAAGAGACCCAGTACTTC. As protein: CASSENGGSQETQYF.